This TCR beta chain was documented in a study of regulatory T cells in long-lasting Graves disease. The wider study: Patients with new Graves' disease had used antithyroid drugs below 3 months.

To make TCR beta libraries, researchers used iRepertoire HTBI primers and Arm-PCR of CDR3 regions. Original handling: The study identified about 60 TRBV and approximately 14 TRBJ segments across samples. TCRdb re-derived calls from the multiplex PCR reads in MiXCR, one entry per CDR3 protein. TCRdb, not the authors, supplied the V and J calls. The data contain 200,000 to 250,000 distinct CDR3 sequences, 20% of them singletons. Germline loops: CDR1 MNHNS, CDR2 SASEGT. CDR3 size: 16 residues. The ends were cut back, 2 bases at V and 0 bases at J, with 11 bases in the middle. The sample's time point: newly diagnosed GD, antithyroid drugs for less than 3 months. Isolated PBMC RNA provided the starting material for the TCR library. Collection of peripheral blood (approximately 9 milliliters) was done using EDTA tubes.

Sample: peripheral blood mononuclear cells (PBMCs), taken at new diagnosis, from a patient treated with antithyroid drugs. This chain links TRBV6-1 with TRBJ2-1; D may be TRBD1 (6 bases). The clonotype originates from a female donor with Graves disease. DNA for the CDR3: TGTGCCAGCAGTGAAAGGGACACAACCTCCTACAATGAGCAGTTCTTC. It codes for CASSERDTTSYNEQFF.